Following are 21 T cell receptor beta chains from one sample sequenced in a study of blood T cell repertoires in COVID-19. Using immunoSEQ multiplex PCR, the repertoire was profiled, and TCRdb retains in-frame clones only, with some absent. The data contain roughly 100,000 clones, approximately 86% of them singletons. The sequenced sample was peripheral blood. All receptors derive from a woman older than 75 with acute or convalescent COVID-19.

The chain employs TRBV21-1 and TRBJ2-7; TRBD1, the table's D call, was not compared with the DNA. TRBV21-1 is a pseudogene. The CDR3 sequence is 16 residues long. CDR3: CASSKGSRGSSYEQYF. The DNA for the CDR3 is TGTGCCAGCAGCAAAGGAAGCAGGGGAAGCTCCTACGAGCAGTACTTC.

The CDR3 DNA sequence: TGCAGTGCTAGTCCAGGGGACGCCATAATCGTGAACACTGAAGCTTTCTTT. Its translation is CSASPGDAIIVNTEAFF. The V call is TRBV20-1, the J call TRBJ1-1; D perhaps matches TRBD1 (6 bases). Deletions cut 3 bases from V and 0 bases from J, with 20 bases between. CDR1 is DFQATT and CDR2 is SNEGSKA in the germline V gene (reference sequence). The CDR3 extends over 17 amino acids.

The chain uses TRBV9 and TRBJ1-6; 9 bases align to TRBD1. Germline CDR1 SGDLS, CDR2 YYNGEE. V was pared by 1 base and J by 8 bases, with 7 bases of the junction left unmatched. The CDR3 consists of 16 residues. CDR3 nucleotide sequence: TGTGCCAGCAGCGTACGGGACAGGGTATTGGATTCACCCCTCCACTTT. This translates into CASSVRDRVLDSPLHF.

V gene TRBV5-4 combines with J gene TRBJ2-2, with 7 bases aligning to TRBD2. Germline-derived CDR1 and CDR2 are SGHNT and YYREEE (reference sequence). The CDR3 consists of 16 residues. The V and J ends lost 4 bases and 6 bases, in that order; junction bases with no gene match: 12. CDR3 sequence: CASSLRTSKRPGELFF. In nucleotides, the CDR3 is TGTGCCAGCAGCCTACGGACTAGTAAACGACCCGGGGAGCTGTTTTTT.

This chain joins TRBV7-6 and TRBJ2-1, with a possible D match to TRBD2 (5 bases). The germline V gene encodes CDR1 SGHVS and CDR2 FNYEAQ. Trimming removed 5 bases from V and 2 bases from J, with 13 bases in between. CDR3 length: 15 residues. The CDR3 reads CASSPGWFPYNEQFF. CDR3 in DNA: TGTGCCAGCAGCCCGGGATGGTTCCCCTACAATGAGCAGTTCTTC.

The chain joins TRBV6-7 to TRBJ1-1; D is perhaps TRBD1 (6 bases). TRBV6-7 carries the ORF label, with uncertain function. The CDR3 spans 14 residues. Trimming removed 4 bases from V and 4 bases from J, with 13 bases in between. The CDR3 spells CASSSTGIGTEAFF. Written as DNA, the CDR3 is TGTGCCAGCAGTTCAACAGGGATAGGCACTGAAGCTTTCTTT.

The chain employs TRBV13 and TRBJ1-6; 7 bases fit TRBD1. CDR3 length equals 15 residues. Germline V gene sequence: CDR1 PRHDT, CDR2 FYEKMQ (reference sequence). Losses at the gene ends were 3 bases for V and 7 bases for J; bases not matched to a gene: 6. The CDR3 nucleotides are TGTGCCAGCAGCTTGCGAGGGGGCGGCAATTCACCCCTCCACTTT. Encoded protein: CASSLRGGGNSPLHF.

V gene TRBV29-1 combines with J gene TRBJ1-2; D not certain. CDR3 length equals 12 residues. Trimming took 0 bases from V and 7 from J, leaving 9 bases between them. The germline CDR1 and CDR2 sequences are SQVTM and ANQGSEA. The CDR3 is CSVEEGGGGYTF. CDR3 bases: TGCAGCGTTGAAGAGGGAGGAGGTGGCTACACCTTC.

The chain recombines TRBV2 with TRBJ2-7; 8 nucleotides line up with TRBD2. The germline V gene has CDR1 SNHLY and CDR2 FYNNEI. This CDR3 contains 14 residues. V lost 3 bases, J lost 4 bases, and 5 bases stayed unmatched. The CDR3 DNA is TGTGCCAGCAGTGAGAGCGGGGGAGGGTACGAGCAGTACTTC. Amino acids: CASSESGGGYEQYF.

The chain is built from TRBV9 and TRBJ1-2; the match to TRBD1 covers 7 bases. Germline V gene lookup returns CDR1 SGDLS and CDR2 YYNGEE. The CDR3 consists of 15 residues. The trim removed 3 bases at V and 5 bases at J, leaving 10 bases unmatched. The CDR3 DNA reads TGTGCCAGCAGCGCTGGGACAGATCCCCGATATGGCTACACCTTC. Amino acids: CASSAGTDPRYGYTF.

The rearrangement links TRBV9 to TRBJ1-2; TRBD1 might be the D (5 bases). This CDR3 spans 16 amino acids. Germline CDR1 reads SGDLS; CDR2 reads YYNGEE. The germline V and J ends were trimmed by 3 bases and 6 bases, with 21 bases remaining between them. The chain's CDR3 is CASSAPSRGVRDGYTF. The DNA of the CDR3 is TGTGCCAGCAGCGCTCCCTCTCGGGGGGTCCGGGATGGCTACACCTTC.

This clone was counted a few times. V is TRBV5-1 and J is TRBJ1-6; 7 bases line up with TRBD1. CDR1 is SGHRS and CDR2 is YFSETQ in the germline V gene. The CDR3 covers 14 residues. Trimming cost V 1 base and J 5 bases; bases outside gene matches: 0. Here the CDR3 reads CASSLTGDNSPLHF. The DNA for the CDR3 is TGCGCCAGCAGCTTGACAGGGGATAATTCACCCCTCCACTTT.

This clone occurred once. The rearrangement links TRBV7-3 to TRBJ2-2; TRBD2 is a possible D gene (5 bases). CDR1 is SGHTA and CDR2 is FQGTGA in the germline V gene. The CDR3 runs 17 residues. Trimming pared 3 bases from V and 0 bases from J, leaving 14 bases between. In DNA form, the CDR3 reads TGTGCCAGCAGCTTCCAACCCGACGGGGCGAACACCGGGGAGCTGTTTTTT. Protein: CASSFQPDGANTGELFF.

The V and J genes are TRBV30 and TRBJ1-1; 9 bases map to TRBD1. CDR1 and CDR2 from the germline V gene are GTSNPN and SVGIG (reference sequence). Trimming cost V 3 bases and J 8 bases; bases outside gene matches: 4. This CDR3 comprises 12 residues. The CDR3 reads CAWRDRGIEAFF. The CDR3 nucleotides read TGTGCCTGGAGGGACAGGGGAATAGAAGCTTTCTTT.

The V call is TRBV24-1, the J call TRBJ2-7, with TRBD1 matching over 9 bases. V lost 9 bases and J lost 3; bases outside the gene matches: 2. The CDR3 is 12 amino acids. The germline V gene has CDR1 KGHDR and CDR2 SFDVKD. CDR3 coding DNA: TGTGCCACCTCGACAGGGGGCTACGAGCAGTACTTC. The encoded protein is CATSTGGYEQYF.

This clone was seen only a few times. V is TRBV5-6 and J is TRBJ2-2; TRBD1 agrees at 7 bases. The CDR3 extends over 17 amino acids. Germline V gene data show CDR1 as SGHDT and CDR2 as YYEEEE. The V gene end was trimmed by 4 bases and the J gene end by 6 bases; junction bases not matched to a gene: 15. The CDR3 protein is CASSPDWTGFIAGELFF. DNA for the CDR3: TGTGCCAGCAGCCCGGACTGGACAGGATTTATAGCCGGGGAGCTGTTTTTT.

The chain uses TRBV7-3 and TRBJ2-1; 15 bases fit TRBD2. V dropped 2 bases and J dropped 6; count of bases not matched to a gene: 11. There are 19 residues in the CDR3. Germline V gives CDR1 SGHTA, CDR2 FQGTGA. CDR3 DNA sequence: TGTGCCAGCAGCTTATGGGGGACTAGCGGGGGGCCCCTCGGCAATGAGCAGTTCTTC. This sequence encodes CASSLWGTSGGPLGNEQFF.

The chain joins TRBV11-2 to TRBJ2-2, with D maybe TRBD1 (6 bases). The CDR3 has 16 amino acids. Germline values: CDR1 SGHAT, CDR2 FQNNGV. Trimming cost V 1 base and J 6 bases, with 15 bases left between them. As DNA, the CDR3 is TGTGCCAGCAGCTTAGGGCAGGGGTTTTTGGCCGGGGAGCTGTTTTTT. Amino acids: CASSLGQGFLAGELFF.

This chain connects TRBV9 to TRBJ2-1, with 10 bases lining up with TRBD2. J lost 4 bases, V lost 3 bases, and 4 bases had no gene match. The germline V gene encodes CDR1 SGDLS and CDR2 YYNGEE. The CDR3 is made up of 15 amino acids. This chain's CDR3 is CASSAGTSVYNEQFF. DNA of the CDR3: TGTGCCAGCAGCGCCGGGACTAGCGTTTACAATGAGCAGTTCTTC.

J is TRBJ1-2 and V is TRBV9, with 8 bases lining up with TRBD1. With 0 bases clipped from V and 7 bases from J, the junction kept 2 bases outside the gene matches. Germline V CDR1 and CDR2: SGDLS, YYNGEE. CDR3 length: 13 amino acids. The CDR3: CASSVVDRAGYTF. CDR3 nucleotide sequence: TGTGCCAGCAGCGTAGTGGACAGGGCTGGCTACACCTTC.

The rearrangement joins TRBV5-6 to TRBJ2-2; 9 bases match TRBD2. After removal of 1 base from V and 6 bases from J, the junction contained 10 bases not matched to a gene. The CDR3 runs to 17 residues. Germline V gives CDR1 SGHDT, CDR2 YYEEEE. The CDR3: CASSLFIERGAAGELFF. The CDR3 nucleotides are TGTGCCAGCAGCTTGTTTATCGAGCGGGGGGCAGCCGGGGAGCTGTTTTTT.